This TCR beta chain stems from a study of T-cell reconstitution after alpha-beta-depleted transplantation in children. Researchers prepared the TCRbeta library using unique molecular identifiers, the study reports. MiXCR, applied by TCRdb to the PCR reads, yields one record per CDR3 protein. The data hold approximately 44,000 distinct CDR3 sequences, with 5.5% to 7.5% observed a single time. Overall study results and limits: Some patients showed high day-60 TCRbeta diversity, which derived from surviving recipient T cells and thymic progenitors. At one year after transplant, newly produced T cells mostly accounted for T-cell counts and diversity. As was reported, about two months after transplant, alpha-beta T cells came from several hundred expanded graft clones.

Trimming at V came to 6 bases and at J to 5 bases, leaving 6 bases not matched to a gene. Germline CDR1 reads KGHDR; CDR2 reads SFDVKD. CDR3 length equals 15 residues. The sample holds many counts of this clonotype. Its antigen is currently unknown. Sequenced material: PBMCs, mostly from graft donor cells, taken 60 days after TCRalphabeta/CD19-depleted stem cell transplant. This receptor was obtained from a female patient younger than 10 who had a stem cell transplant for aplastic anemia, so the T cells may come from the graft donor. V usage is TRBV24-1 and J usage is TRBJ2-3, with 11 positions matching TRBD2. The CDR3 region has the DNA TGTGCCACCAGTTTAGCGGGGGGGCCGGGAGATACGCAGTATTTT. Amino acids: CATSLAGGPGDTQYF.